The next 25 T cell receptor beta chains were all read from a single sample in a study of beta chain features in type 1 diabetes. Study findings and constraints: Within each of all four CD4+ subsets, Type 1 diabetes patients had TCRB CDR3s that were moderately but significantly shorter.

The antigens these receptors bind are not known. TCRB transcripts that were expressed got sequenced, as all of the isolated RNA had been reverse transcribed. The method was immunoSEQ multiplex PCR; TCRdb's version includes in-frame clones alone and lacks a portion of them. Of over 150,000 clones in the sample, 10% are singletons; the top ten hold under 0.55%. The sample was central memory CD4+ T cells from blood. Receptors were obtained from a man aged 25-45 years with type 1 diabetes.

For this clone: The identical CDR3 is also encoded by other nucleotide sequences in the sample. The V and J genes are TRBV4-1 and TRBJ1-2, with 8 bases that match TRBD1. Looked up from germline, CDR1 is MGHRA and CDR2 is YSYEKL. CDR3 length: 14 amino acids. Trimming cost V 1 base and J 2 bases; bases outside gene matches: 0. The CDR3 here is CASSQGDRNYGYTF. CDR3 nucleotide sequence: TGCGCCAGCAGCCAAGGGGACAGGAACTATGGCTACACCTTC.

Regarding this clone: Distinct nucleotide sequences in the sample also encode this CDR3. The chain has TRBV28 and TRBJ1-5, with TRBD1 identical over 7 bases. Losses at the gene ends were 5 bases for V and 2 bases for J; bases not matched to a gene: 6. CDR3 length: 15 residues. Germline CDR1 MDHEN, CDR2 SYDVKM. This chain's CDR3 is CASSLNRGGNQPQHF. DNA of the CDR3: TGTGCCAGCAGTCTCAACAGGGGTGGCAATCAGCCCCAGCATTTT. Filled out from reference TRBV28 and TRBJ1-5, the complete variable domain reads DVKVTQSSRYLVKRTGEKVFLECVQDMDHENMFWYRQDPGLGLRLIYFSYDVKMKEKGDIPEGYSVSREKKERFSLILESASTNQTSMYLCASSLNRGGNQPQHFGDGTRLSIL.

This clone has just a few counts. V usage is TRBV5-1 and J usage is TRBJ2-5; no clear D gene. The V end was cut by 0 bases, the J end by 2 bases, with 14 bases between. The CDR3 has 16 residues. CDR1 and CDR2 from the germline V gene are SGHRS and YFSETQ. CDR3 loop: CASSLGSVVYQETQYF. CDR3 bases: TGCGCCAGCAGCTTGGGGTCAGTGGTGTATCAAGAGACCCAGTACTTC.

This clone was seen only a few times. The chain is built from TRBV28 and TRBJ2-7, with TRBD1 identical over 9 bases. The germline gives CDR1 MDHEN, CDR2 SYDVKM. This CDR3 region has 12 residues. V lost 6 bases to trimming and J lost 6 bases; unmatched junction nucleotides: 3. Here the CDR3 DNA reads TGTGCCAGCAGGGGACAGGGCGGCGAGCAGTACTTC. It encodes CASRGQGGEQYF.

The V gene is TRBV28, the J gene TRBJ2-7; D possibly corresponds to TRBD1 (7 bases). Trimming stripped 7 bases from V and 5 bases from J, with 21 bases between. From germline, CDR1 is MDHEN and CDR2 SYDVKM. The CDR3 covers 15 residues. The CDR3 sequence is CASKGAGTGDDEQYF. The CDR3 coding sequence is TGTGCCAGCAAGGGGGCAGGAACGGGAGACGACGAGCAGTACTTC.

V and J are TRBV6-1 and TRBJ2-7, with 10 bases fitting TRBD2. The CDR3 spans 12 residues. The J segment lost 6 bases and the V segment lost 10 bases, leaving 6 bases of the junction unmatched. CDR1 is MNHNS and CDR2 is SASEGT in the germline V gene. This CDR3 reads CAIRLAGGEQYF. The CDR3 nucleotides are TGTGCCATCAGGTTAGCGGGAGGCGAGCAGTACTTC.

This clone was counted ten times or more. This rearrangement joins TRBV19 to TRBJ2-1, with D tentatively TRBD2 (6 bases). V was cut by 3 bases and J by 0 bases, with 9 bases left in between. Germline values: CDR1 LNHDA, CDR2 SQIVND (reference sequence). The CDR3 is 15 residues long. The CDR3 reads CASSMRGSSYNEQFF. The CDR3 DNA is TGTGCCAGTAGTATGCGGGGAAGCTCCTACAATGAGCAGTTCTTC.

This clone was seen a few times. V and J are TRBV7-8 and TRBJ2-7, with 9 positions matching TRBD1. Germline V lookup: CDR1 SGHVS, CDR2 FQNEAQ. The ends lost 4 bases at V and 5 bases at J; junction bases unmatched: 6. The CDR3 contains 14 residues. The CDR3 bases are TGTGCCAGCAGCTCGCGGGACAGGGACCACGAGCAGTACTTC. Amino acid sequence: CASSSRDRDHEQYF. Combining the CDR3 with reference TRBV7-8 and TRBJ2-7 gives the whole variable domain GAGVSQSPRYKVAKRGQDVALRCDPISGHVSLFWYQQALGQGPEFLTYFQNEAQLDKSGLPSDRFFAERPEGSVSTLKIQRTQQEDSAVYLCASSSRDRDHEQYFGPGTRLTVT.

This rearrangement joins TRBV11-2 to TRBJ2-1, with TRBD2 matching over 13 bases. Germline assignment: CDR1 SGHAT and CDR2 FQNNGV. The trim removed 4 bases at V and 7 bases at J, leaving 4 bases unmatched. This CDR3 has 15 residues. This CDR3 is CASSSTSGRGNEQFF. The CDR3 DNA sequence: TGTGCCAGCAGCTCAACTAGCGGGAGGGGGAATGAGCAGTTCTTC. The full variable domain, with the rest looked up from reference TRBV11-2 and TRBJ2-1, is EAGVAQSPRYKIIEKRQSVAFWCNPISGHATLYWYQQILGQGPKLLIQFQNNGVVDDSQLPKDRFSAERLKGVDSTLKIQPAKLEDSAVYLCASSSTSGRGNEQFFGPGTRLTVL.

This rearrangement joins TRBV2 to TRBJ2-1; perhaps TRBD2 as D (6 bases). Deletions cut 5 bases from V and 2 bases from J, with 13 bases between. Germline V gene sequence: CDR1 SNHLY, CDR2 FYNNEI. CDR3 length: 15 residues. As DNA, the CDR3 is TGTGCCAGCAGTACACTAGCTGGGCCCTACAATGAGCAGTTCTTC. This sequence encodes CASSTLAGPYNEQFF.

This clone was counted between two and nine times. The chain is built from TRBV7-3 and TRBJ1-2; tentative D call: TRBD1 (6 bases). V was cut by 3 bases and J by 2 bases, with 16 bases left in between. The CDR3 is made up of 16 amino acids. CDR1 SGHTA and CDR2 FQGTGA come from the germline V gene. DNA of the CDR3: TGTGCCAGCAGCTTTCACTCGCAGGGGATCAACTATGGCTACACCTTC. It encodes CASSFHSQGINYGYTF.

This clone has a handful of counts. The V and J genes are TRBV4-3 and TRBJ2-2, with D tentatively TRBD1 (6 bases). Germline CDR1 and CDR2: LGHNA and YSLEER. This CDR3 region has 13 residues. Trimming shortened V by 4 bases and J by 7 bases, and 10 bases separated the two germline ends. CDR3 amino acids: CASSPRGGGELFF. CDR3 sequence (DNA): TGCGCCAGCAGCCCCCGAGGGGGCGGGGAGCTGTTTTTT.

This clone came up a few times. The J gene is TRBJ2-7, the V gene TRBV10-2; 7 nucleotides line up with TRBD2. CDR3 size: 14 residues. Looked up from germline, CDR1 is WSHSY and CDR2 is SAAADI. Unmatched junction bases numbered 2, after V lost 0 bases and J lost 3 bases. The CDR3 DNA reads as TGCGCCAGCAGTGAGTCGGGGGGGGGCTACGAGCAGTACTTC. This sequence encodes CASSESGGGYEQYF.

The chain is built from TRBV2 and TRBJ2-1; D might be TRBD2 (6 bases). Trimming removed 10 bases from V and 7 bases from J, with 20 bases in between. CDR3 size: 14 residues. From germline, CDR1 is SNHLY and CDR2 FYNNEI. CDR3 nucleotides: TGTGCCACCCGACGGTCGGGAGTCGGTAATGAGCAGTTCTTC. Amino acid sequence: CATRRSGVGNEQFF.

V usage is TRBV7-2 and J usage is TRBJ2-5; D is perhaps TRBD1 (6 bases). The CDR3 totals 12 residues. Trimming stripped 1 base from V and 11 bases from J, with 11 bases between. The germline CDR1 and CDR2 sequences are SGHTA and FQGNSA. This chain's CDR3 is CASSLVNRVQYF. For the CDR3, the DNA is TGTGCCAGCAGCTTAGTCAACAGGGTTCAGTACTTC.

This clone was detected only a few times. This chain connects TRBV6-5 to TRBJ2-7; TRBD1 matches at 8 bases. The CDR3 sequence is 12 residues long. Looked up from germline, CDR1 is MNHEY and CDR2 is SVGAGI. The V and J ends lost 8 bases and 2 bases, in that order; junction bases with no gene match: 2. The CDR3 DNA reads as TGTGCCAGCGGACAGGGTCCCTACGAGCAGTACTTC. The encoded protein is CASGQGPYEQYF.

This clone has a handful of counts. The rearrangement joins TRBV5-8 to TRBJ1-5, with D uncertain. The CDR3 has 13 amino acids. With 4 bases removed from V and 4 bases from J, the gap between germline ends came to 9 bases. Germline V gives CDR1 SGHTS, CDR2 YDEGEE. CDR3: CASSRLLNQPQHF. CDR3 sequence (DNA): TGTGCCAGCAGCCGATTACTGAATCAGCCCCAGCATTTT.

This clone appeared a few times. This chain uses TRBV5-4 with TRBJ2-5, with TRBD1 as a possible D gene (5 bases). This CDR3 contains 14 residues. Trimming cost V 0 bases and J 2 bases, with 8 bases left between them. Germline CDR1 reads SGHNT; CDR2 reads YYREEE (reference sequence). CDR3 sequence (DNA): TGTGCCAGCAGCTTGGATCAGGGTCAAGAGACCCAGTACTTC. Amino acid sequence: CASSLDQGQETQYF.

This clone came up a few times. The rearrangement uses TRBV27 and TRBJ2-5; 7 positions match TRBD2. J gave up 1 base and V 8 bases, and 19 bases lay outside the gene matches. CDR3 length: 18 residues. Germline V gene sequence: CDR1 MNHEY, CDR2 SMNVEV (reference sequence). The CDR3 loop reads CASSRVASGHGPQETQYF. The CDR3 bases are TGTGCCAGCTCGCGCGTAGCTAGCGGCCATGGGCCCCAAGAGACCCAGTACTTC.

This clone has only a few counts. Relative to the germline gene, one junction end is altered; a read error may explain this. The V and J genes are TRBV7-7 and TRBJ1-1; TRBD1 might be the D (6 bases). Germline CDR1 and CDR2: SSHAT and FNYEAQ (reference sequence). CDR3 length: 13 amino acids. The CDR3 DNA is TGTGCTAGCAGCCAGGGGTTAGGCACTGAAGCTTTCTTT. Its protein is CASSQGLGTEAFF. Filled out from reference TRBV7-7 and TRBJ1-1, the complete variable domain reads GAGVSQSPRYKVTKRGQDVTLRCDPISSHATLYWYQQALGQGPEFLTYFNYEAQPDKSGLPSDRFSAERPEGSISTLTIQRTEQRDSAMYRCASSQGLGTEAFFGQGTRLTVV.

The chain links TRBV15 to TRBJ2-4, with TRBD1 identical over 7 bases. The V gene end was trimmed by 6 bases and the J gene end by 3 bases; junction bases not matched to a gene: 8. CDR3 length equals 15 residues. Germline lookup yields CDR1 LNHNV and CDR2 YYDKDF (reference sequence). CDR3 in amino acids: CATRPQGSVKNIQYF. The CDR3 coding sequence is TGTGCCACCAGACCACAGGGGAGCGTCAAAAACATTCAGTACTTC.

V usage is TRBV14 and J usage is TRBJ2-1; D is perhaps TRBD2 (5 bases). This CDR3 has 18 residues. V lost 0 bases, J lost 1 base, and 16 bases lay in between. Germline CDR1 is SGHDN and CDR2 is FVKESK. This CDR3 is CASSQEGSWGESYNEQFF. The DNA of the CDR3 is TGTGCCAGCAGCCAAGAAGGGTCGTGGGGAGAGTCCTACAATGAGCAGTTCTTC.

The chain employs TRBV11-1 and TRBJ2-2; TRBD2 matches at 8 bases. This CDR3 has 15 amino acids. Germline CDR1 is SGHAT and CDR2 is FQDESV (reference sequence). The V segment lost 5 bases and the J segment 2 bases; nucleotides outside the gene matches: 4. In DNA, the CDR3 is TGTGCCAGCAGCGTCACTAGCGGCAACACCGGGGAGCTGTTTTTT. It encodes CASSVTSGNTGELFF.

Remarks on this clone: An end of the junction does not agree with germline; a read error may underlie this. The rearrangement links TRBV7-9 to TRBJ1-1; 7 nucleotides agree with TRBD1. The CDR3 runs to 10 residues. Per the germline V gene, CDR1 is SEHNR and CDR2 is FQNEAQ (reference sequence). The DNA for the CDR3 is TGTGCCAGCAGCGGGGACAGTTCGATCTTT. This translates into CASSGDSSIF. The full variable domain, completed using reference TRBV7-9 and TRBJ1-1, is DTGVSQNPRHKITKRGQNVTFRCDPISEHNRLYWYRQTLGQGPEFLTYFQNEAQLEKSRLLSDRFSAERPKGSFSTLEIQRTEQGDSAMYLCASSGDSSIFGQGTRLTVV.

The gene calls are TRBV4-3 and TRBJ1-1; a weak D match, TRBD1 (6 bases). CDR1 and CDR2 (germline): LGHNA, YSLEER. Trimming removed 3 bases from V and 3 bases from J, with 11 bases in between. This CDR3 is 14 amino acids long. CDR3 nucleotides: TGCGCCAGCAGCCAGAACAGGGAGCACACTGAAGCTTTCTTT. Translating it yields CASSQNREHTEAFF.